This T cell receptor beta chain derives from a study of CD8+CD57+ T cells in acquired aplastic anemia. Across the study: Sorted cells (CD4+ and CD8+) yielded DNA amounts that averaged roughly 3.2 ug.

The CDR3 sequence is 12 residues long. The germline gives CDR1 MGHDK, CDR2 SYGVNS. The V end lost 3 bases, the J end lost 8 bases, and 10 bases lay between the germline ends. Investigators profiled TCR beta VDJ and CDR3 from genomic DNA template. TCRdb reprocessed the reads via MiXCR and lists one record per CDR3 protein. The sample lists about 120,000 distinct CDR3 sequences, roughly 55% occurring once. Patients chosen for sequencing had shown CD8+CD57+ cell expansion by flow cytometry. A severe acquired aplastic anemia diagnosis applied to all patients. No therapy was given to patients before blood sampling.

The sequencing sample was made of sorted CD4+, CD8+, or CD8+CD57+ T cells (not recorded which) from PBMCs. The chain joins TRBV25-1 to TRBJ1-1, with a weak D call TRBD1 (5 bases). The source is a human donor with aplastic anemia. Written as DNA, the CDR3 is TGTGCCAGCAGTGATTGGGGGACGGAAGCTTTCTTT. Translation: CASSDWGTEAFF.